These T cell receptor beta chains were read from a single sample in a study of T cells in Graves' hyperthyroidism and ophthalmopathy. TCRdb itself ran the multiplex PCR reads through MiXCR, one entry per CDR3 protein. The sample has 550,000 to 700,000 distinct CDR3 sequences, about 14% seen once; the top ten hold roughly 4.3%. Sequencing was done on a sample of blood. Receptors were obtained from a woman between 40 and 50 years old with Graves' ophthalmopathy. CDR3s include the opening cysteine and the closing phenylalanine or tryptophan. A D gene is named only where the DNA matches it firmly. Clone size is not always given. Where it is, it says once, few, many or a class for expanded clones.

D gene	clone size	V gene	J gene	CDR3 DNA	CDR3 protein
.	many	TRBV12-3/TRBV12-4	TRBJ2-7	TGTGCCAGCACTCAGGGGACGGCGGACGAGCAGTACTTC	CASTQGTADEQYF
.	many	TRBV28	TRBJ1-1	TGTGCCAGCAGTTCAGGGCTTCTGAACACTGAAGCTTTCTTT	CASSSGLLNTEAFF
TRBD1	once	TRBV18	TRBJ2-7	TGTGCCAGCTCACCGACGACAGGGTCAGGCGAGCAGTACTTC	CASSPTTGSGEQYF
.	many	TRBV2	TRBJ1-1	TGTGCCAGCACGACAGGCGGGTGGAACACTGAAGCTTTCTTT	CASTTGGWNTEAFF
.	few	TRBV6-1	TRBJ2-7	TGTGCCAGCAGTGAAGTACCAGGGACTGCCTACGAGCAGTACTTC	CASSEVPGTAYEQYF
.	many	TRBV28	TRBJ1-1	TGTGCCACCAACTCGGCCGCAGGGACAAGAGCTTTCTTT	CATNSAAGTRAFF
TRBD1	many	TRBV27	TRBJ1-6	TGTGCCAGCAGGAGGACAGGGCAATCGCCGAATTCACCCCTCCACTTT	CASRRTGQSPNSPLHF
.	many	TRBV6-1	TRBJ2-7	TGTGCCAGCAGTGTGGGGACACACTCCTACGAGCAGTACTTC	CASSVGTHSYEQYF
TRBD2	many	TRBV12-3/TRBV12-4	TRBJ2-7	TGTGCCAGCAGACCGGGACTAGGGGCCGGGGAGCAGTACTTC	CASRPGLGAGEQYF
.	.	TRBV3-1	TRBJ2-7	TGTGCCAGCAGCCAAGGATCGGCCAGCTACGAGCAGTACTTC	CASSQGSASYEQYF
TRBD1	many	TRBV24-1	TRBJ1-1	TGTGCCACCAGTGCTGCGGACAGGAAAGACACTGAAGCTTTCTTT	CATSAADRKDTEAFF